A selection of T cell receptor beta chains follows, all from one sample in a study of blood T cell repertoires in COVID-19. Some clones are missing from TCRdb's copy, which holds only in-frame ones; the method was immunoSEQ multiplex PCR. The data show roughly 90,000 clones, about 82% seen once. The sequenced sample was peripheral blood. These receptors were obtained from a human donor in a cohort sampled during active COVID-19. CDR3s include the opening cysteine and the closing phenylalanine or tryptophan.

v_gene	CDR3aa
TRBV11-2	CASSLSGSAYEQYF
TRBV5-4	CASSLQAVDTQYF
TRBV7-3	CASSLKAGGGEQFF
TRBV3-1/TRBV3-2	CASSQDSSRGGTQYF
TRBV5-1	CASSYTGGGVTEAFF
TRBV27	CASSPRHENTEAFF
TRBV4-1	CASSQDYRDNSGNTIYF
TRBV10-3	CAISKDRGLGGNTIYF
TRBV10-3	CAISEGGQGVDQPQHF
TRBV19	CASSGTGNQPQHF
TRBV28	CASSSLRADNEQFF
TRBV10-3	CAISDGTGGSTEAFF
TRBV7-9	CASSFKRLAGGTEQFF
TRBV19	CASSIDSPTDTQYF
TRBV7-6	CASSSDRSETQYF
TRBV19	CASSLRDRGLPHEQYF
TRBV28	CASRGTHGVRSYNEQFF
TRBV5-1	CASSLEQGSGEQYF
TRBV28	CASSLKGGLAGGLDTIYEQYF
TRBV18	CASSLRTSGGGTEQFF
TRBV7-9	CASSSRDRVFEPTYNEQFF
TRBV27	CASSSGSSYNEQFF
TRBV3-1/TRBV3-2	CASSGDRRLSSETQYF
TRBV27	CASSLRGYEQFF
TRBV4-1	CASSPAASWNEQFF
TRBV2	CASKEGAGGELFF
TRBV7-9	CASSRDSGYSNQPQHF
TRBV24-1	CATSDLTSGRQFF
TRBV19	CASSAQGQGGTYEQYF
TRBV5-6	CASSQEYEQYF